These 30 T cell receptor beta chains were sequenced from one sample in a study of blood T cell repertoires in COVID-19. Clones were read by immunoSEQ multiplex PCR, and TCRdb kept only the in-frame ones, dropping some. In the table there are 150,000 to 200,000 clones, more than 85% of which are singletons. Sample: peripheral blood. These receptors were collected from a young man with acute or convalescent COVID-19.

The chain links TRBV5-1 to TRBJ2-5; TRBD1 matches 11 bases. Germline-derived CDR1 and CDR2 are SGHRS and YFSETQ. The V segment lost 4 bases and the J segment 5 bases; nucleotides outside the gene matches: 7. The CDR3 consists of 15 residues. The DNA of the CDR3 is TGCGCCAGCAGCGAGAGGACAGGGGGCCGGGAGACCCAGTACTTC. Translation gives CASSERTGGRETQYF.

The chain uses TRBV19 and TRBJ1-2; D unclear. Germline lookup yields CDR1 LNHDA and CDR2 SQIVND (reference sequence). The V end was cut by 5 bases, the J end by 2 bases, with 12 bases between. The CDR3 is 14 residues long. CDR3 residues: CASSLAVLNYGYTF. CDR3 sequence (DNA): TGTGCCAGTAGTTTGGCAGTACTAAACTATGGCTACACCTTC.

The gene calls are TRBV7-3 and TRBJ1-3; 11 nucleotides agree with TRBD1. This CDR3 has 15 residues. The J segment lost 8 bases and the V segment lost 5 bases, leaving 8 bases of the junction unmatched. Germline V gives CDR1 SGHTA, CDR2 FQGTGA. CDR3 sequence reads: CASSPGTGGLDTIYF. The DNA of the CDR3 is TGTGCCAGCAGCCCCGGGACAGGGGGATTAGACACCATATATTTT.

In its sample, this clone was seen a few times. The chain couples TRBV6-5 to TRBJ1-3; tentative D call: TRBD1 (6 bases). V was clipped by 6 bases and J by 16 bases, with 22 bases between them. The CDR3 length is 13 residues. Germline V gene sequence: CDR1 MNHEY, CDR2 SVGAGI. CDR3 sequence (DNA): TGTGCCAGCAGCGCCGCGGCCTGGGACATGGGGTATTTT. Translated, it gives CASSAAAWDMGYF.

J is TRBJ2-5 and V is TRBV3-1 (or the pseudogene TRBV3-2), with 12 bases that match TRBD2. Germline V gene data show CDR1 as LGHDT and CDR2 as YNNKEL (reference sequence). The CDR3 runs to 18 residues. Unmatched junction bases numbered 10, after V lost 0 bases and J lost 5 bases. For the CDR3, the DNA is TGTGCCAGCAGCCAAGATGGGCTAGCGGGGGGGCCGTGGGAGACCCAGTACTTC. Its translation: CASSQDGLAGGPWETQYF.

In the case of this clone: Other DNA sequences in the sample encode the same CDR3. The CDR3 loop is CASSLMSTGQGWNTEAFF. DNA for the CDR3: TGTGCCAGCAGCTTAATGTCCACCGGACAGGGATGGAACACTGAAGCTTTCTTT. This chain joins TRBV7-3 and TRBJ1-1; 8 bases line up with TRBD1. V shed 1 base, J shed 1 base, and the junction held 11 bases outside the gene matches. The CDR3 length is 18 residues. From germline, CDR1 is SGHTA and CDR2 FQGTGA.

The V and J genes are TRBV5-1 and TRBJ1-4; 8 nucleotides align to TRBD1. Looked up from germline, CDR1 is SGHRS and CDR2 is YFSETQ. V shed 3 bases and J 5 bases; nucleotides not matched to a gene: 3. This CDR3 is 14 amino acids long. The CDR3 sequence: CASSYAGGNEKLFF. As DNA, the CDR3 is TGCGCCAGCAGCTATGCAGGGGGCAATGAAAAACTGTTTTTT.

The J gene is TRBJ2-1, the V gene TRBV19; 9 bases align to TRBD2. The CDR3 is 15 amino acids. Per germline, CDR1 LNHDA and CDR2 SQIVND (reference sequence). V shed 5 bases, J shed 8 bases, and the junction held 10 bases outside the gene matches. The CDR3 loop reads CASSFLAGSTYEQFF. In nucleotides, the CDR3 is TGTGCCAGTAGTTTCCTAGCGGGGAGTACATATGAGCAGTTCTTC. Filled out from reference TRBV19 and TRBJ2-1, the complete variable domain reads DGGITQSPKYLFRKEGQNVTLSCEQNLNHDAMYWYRQDPGQGLRLIYYSQIVNDFQKGDIAEGYSVSREKKESFPLTVTSAQKNPTAFYLCASSFLAGSTYEQFFGPGTRLTVL.

The rearrangement joins TRBV30 to TRBJ2-2; 8 positions match TRBD1. CDR1 is GTSNPN and CDR2 is SVGIG in the germline V gene (reference sequence). The CDR3 consists of 16 residues. The ends lost 1 base at V and 3 bases at J; junction bases unmatched: 7. CDR3 region: CAWSGKTGVDTGELFF. CDR3 in DNA: TGTGCCTGGAGTGGAAAGACAGGGGTTGACACCGGGGAGCTGTTTTTT.

For the CDR3, the DNA is TGTGCCAGTAGACAGGCGGGACAGGGGATCTATGGCTACACCTTC. Residues: CASRQAGQGIYGYTF. This sequence joins TRBV19 and TRBJ1-2, with 10 nucleotides matching TRBD1. V trimming: 6 bases; J trimming: 4 bases; junction bases outside the gene matches: 8. This CDR3 spans 15 amino acids. Germline V gene sequence: CDR1 LNHDA, CDR2 SQIVND (reference sequence).

The genes are TRBV2 and TRBJ2-3; D is ambiguous. Trimming removed 1 base at V and 0 bases at J, with 5 bases between. The germline CDR1 and CDR2 sequences are SNHLY and FYNNEI. The CDR3 is made up of 14 amino acids. The CDR3 is CASSEDGSTDTQYF. CDR3 nucleotide sequence: TGTGCCAGCAGTGAAGATGGCAGCACAGATACGCAGTATTTT.

The chain combines TRBV6-5 with TRBJ1-5; 7 bases align to TRBD1. Trimming removed 6 bases from V and 5 bases from J; junction bases left unmatched: 4. The V gene's germline CDR1 is MNHEY and CDR2 SVGAGI. This CDR3 spans 13 amino acids. The CDR3 nucleotides are TGTGCCAGCAGGGGACAGAGCTATCAGCCCCAGCATTTT. As protein: CASRGQSYQPQHF.

This chain joins TRBV6-5 and TRBJ1-5; 9 bases map to TRBD1. Germline loops: CDR1 MNHEY, CDR2 SVGAGI. The CDR3 length is 14 residues. With 8 bases clipped from V and 2 bases from J, the junction kept 4 bases outside the gene matches. The CDR3 is CASQGTGRNQPQHF. CDR3 DNA: TGTGCCAGCCAAGGGACAGGGCGCAATCAGCCCCAGCATTTT.

This clone was counted a single time. The chain couples TRBV28 to TRBJ1-2, with D maybe TRBD1 (5 bases). CDR1 MDHEN and CDR2 SYDVKM come from the germline V gene. There are 15 residues in the CDR3. The V and J ends lost 7 bases and 1 base respectively, with 16 bases between them. The DNA for the CDR3 is TGTGCCAGCATCCAGGCGGCCGGGGGTAACTATGGCTACACCTTC. This sequence encodes CASIQAAGGNYGYTF.

This chain uses TRBV7-2 with TRBJ2-5; D remains ambiguous. The germline V and J ends were trimmed by 5 bases and 1 base, with 8 bases remaining between them. The CDR3 runs to 13 residues. CDR1 and CDR2 from the germline V gene are SGHTA and FQGNSA. CDR3 nucleotides: TGTGCCAGCAGCCGACAAGTCCAAGAGACCCAGTACTTC. Protein: CASSRQVQETQYF.

The chain recombines TRBV3-1 (or the pseudogene TRBV3-2) with TRBJ1-3; the match to TRBD1 covers 7 bases. The CDR3 runs to 16 residues. Trimming took 4 bases from V and 0 from J; bases not matched to a gene: 6. The germline gives CDR1 LGHDT, CDR2 YNNKEL (reference sequence). The chain's CDR3 is CASSPRQGLSGNTIYF. The CDR3 DNA sequence: TGTGCCAGCAGCCCCCGACAGGGCCTCTCTGGAAACACCATATATTTT.

This clone turned up a few times. The chain joins TRBV5-1 to TRBJ1-3; 7 bases agree with TRBD1. Germline CDR1 SGHRS, CDR2 YFSETQ. There are 14 residues in the CDR3. V lost 4 bases and J lost 2; bases outside the gene matches: 3. The chain's CDR3 is CASSGGTAGNTIYF. The CDR3 DNA is TGCGCCAGCAGCGGAGGGACAGCTGGAAACACCATATATTTT. Variable domain in full (rest from reference TRBV5-1 and TRBJ1-3): KAGVTQTPRYLIKTRGQQVTLSCSPISGHRSVSWYQQTPGQGLQFLFEYFSETQRNKGNFPGRFSGRQFSNSRSEMNVSTLELGDSALYLCASSGGTAGNTIYFGEGSWLTVV.

CDR3 sequence (DNA): TGCGCCAGCAGCCGCACCAGGGGTCCCCAGCCCCAGCATTTT. Translation gives CASSRTRGPQPQHF. This sequence joins TRBV4-1 and TRBJ1-5, with D possibly being TRBD1 (6 bases). Germline-derived CDR1 and CDR2 are MGHRA and YSYEKL. The V gene lost 4 bases and the J gene lost 7 bases, with 14 bases spanning the gap. The CDR3 is made up of 14 amino acids.

The genes are TRBV11-2 and TRBJ2-1; 9 bases agree with TRBD1. This CDR3 is 15 amino acids long. The germline gives CDR1 SGHAT, CDR2 FQNNGV. With 5 bases clipped from V and 3 bases from J, the junction kept 5 bases outside the gene matches. The CDR3 region has the DNA TGTGCCAGCAGCCTACGACAGGGGGTCTACAATGAGCAGTTCTTC. It specifies CASSLRQGVYNEQFF.

The chain joins TRBV25-1 to TRBJ1-5; no firm D call. V lost 1 base and J lost 3, with 7 bases in between. The CDR3 is 14 residues long. CDR1 and CDR2 from the germline V gene are MGHDK and SYGVNS. CDR3 sequence reads: CASSESGNNQPQHF. CDR3 bases: TGTGCCAGCAGTGAATCCGGGAACAATCAGCCCCAGCATTTT.

The chain uses TRBV19 and TRBJ2-2; 8 bases map to TRBD2. CDR1 is LNHDA and CDR2 is SQIVND in the germline V gene (reference sequence). The CDR3 totals 14 residues. V dropped 10 bases and J dropped 3; count of bases not matched to a gene: 7. The CDR3 coding sequence is TGTGCCATCAAGCTGCGGGAGGACACCGGGGAGCTGTTTTTT. Translated: CAIKLREDTGELFF.

The chain has TRBV9 and TRBJ1-3, with a tentative D call TRBD1 (5 bases). Germline values: CDR1 SGDLS, CDR2 YYNGEE. V lost 5 bases and J 7 bases, leaving 13 bases between the germline ends. The CDR3 has 13 residues. The CDR3 protein is CASSRTQGNTIYF. The CDR3 coding sequence is TGTGCCAGCAGTAGGACCCAGGGTAACACCATATATTTT.

The chain has TRBV7-6 and TRBJ1-3; 10 bases agree with TRBD1. Germline assignment: CDR1 SGHVS and CDR2 FNYEAQ. The CDR3 covers 17 residues. Trimming at V came to 2 bases and at J to 2 bases, leaving 6 bases not matched to a gene. The chain's CDR3 is CASSLMTGGFAGNTIYF. CDR3 sequence (DNA): TGTGCCAGCAGCTTAATGACAGGGGGCTTTGCTGGAAACACCATATATTTT.

This chain joins TRBV7-7 and TRBJ2-5; no reliable D call. Trimming pared 1 base from V and 4 bases from J, leaving 13 bases between. Per the germline V gene, CDR1 is SSHAT and CDR2 is FNYEAQ (reference sequence). This CDR3 contains 15 residues. CDR3: CASSLVPSELETQYF. The DNA for the CDR3 is TGTGCCAGCAGCTTAGTCCCTAGTGAACTAGAGACCCAGTACTTC.

V usage is TRBV7-6 and J usage is TRBJ2-1; 9 nucleotides match TRBD1. CDR1 is SGHVS, CDR2 FNYEAQ, per germline. The J segment lost 7 bases and the V segment lost 1 base, leaving 8 bases of the junction unmatched. CDR3 length: 16 residues. CDR3 in amino acids: CASSLGGQGWTNEQFF. CDR3 coding DNA: TGTGCCAGCAGCTTAGGCGGACAGGGGTGGACAAATGAGCAGTTCTTC.

The chain carries TRBV30 and TRBJ2-7; unclear D gene. V lost 1 base, J lost 3 bases, and 4 bases lay in between. The germline gives CDR1 GTSNPN, CDR2 SVGIG (reference sequence). The CDR3 totals 11 residues. CDR3 sequence: CAWSGNYEQYF. CDR3 sequence (DNA): TGTGCCTGGAGTGGTAACTACGAGCAGTACTTC.

This clone was counted a few times. The gene calls are TRBV24-1 and TRBJ2-1; the D gene is possibly TRBD1 (6 bases). The V end was cut by 6 bases, the J end by 6 bases, with 14 bases between. CDR3 length: 14 residues. The germline V gene has CDR1 KGHDR and CDR2 SFDVKD. The CDR3 nucleotides are TGTGCCACCAGTCCTCACAGGGATTTCAATGAGCAGTTCTTC. Its protein product is CATSPHRDFNEQFF.

V is TRBV2 and J is TRBJ1-1, with a possible D match to TRBD1 (5 bases). CDR3 length: 18 amino acids. Trimming pared 1 base from V and 0 bases from J, leaving 18 bases between. CDR1 and CDR2 (germline): SNHLY, FYNNEI. CDR3 DNA: TGTGCCAGCAGTGAAGATACGGGAGACAGCCTCATGAACACTGAAGCTTTCTTT. Protein: CASSEDTGDSLMNTEAFF.

The chain joins TRBV5-1 to TRBJ2-5; 9 bases match TRBD1. The CDR3 runs 17 residues. The V gene's germline CDR1 is SGHRS and CDR2 YFSETQ. The V gene end was trimmed by 0 bases and the J gene end by 4 bases; junction bases not matched to a gene: 10. The CDR3 loop is CASSLVLSGTGRETQYF. The CDR3 DNA reads TGCGCCAGCAGCTTGGTCCTCTCCGGGACAGGGAGAGAGACCCAGTACTTC. Full variable domain (outside the CDR3, taken from reference TRBV5-1 and TRBJ2-5): KAGVTQTPRYLIKTRGQQVTLSCSPISGHRSVSWYQQTPGQGLQFLFEYFSETQRNKGNFPGRFSGRQFSNSRSEMNVSTLELGDSALYLCASSLVLSGTGRETQYFGPGTRLLVL.

This clone came up once. This chain joins TRBV7-2 and TRBJ1-1; 9 bases are a match to TRBD1. CDR3 length: 15 amino acids. J was trimmed by 2 bases and V by 6 bases; bases with no gene match: 7. Germline V CDR1 and CDR2: SGHTA, FQGNSA. CDR3 DNA sequence: TGTGCCAGCAGGTCCGGGACAGGGACAAACACTGAAGCTTTCTTT. Translation gives CASRSGTGTNTEAFF. Full variable domain (rest looked up from reference TRBV7-2 and TRBJ1-1): GAGVSQSPSNKVTEKGKDVELRCDPISGHTALYWYRQSLGQGLEFLIYFQGNSAPDKSGLPSDRFSAERTGGSVSTLTIQRTQQEDSAVYLCASRSGTGTNTEAFFGQGTRLTVV.